Following are 19 T cell receptor beta chains from one sample sequenced in a study of Tregs in tolerant kidney transplant recipients. Repertoires were generated with immunoSEQ multiplex PCR, while TCRdb's copy carries only in-frame clones and drops some. The data show roughly 40,000 clones, with around 95% seen just once and 0.37% held by the top ten. The antigens these receptors bind are not known. The specimen sequenced was Tregs from blood cultured with allogeneic cells. The source is a human donor in good health.

This chain links TRBV19 with TRBJ1-1, with D possibly TRBD1 on 6 matching bases. Germline CDR1 is LNHDA and CDR2 is SQIVND (reference sequence). V lost 3 bases to trimming and J lost 5 bases, with 16 bases between them. The CDR3 runs to 15 residues. The CDR3 DNA reads TGTGCCAGTAGTATCATAGGGAGGGGGGCGACTGAAGCTTTCTTT. It is translated as CASSIIGRGATEAFF.

This chain uses TRBV6-5 with TRBJ1-6, with D perhaps TRBD1 (5 bases). CDR1 MNHEY and CDR2 SVGAGI come from the germline V gene. Trimming left V 5 bases short and J 10 bases short, with 15 bases between. CDR3 size: 14 residues. The CDR3 DNA follows: TGTGCCAGCAGTAAACCAGACTGGGGCTCACCCCTCCACTTT. The encoded protein is CASSKPDWGSPLHF.

The chain couples TRBV18 to TRBJ2-1; possible D gene TRBD2, 6 bases. With 5 bases removed from V and 0 bases from J, the gap between germline ends came to 14 bases. Germline assignment: CDR1 KGHSH and CDR2 LQKENI. The CDR3 has 16 residues. The CDR3 loop is CASSSRGLISYNEQFF. For the CDR3, the DNA is TGTGCCAGCTCAAGCCGGGGACTCATCTCCTACAATGAGCAGTTCTTC.

V is TRBV18 and J is TRBJ1-1, with TRBD1 identical over 8 bases. Per the germline V gene, CDR1 is KGHSH and CDR2 is LQKENI. The length of the CDR3 is 17 residues. V dropped 2 bases and J dropped 3; count of bases not matched to a gene: 11. In DNA, the CDR3 is TGTGCCAGCTCACCAAGGCGGGGACAGGATCCGGACACTGAAGCTTTCTTT. Translated: CASSPRRGQDPDTEAFF.

The chain uses TRBV6-5 and TRBJ1-2; 7 bases map to TRBD1. Germline values: CDR1 MNHEY, CDR2 SVGAGI. Trimming removed 0 bases from V and 8 bases from J; junction bases left unmatched: 6. This CDR3 contains 14 residues. CDR3 region: CASSYSRRQGGYTF. DNA of the CDR3: TGTGCCAGCAGTTACTCGCGAAGACAGGGAGGCTACACCTTC.

This clone was found once. This chain uses TRBV5-1 with TRBJ2-6; D not certain. The V gene lost 3 bases and the J gene lost 0 bases, with 7 bases spanning the gap. Germline V gene lookup returns CDR1 SGHRS and CDR2 YFSETQ. The CDR3 runs to 15 residues. The CDR3 nucleotides read TGCGCCAGCAGCTCGTTATCCTCTGGGGCCAACGTCCTGACTTTC. Its protein is CASSSLSSGANVLTF.

The gene calls are TRBV27 and TRBJ1-2, with 8 bases aligning to TRBD1. CDR1 and CDR2 from the germline V gene are MNHEY and SMNVEV (reference sequence). V trimming: 6 bases; J trimming: 4 bases; junction bases outside the gene matches: 7. The CDR3 is made up of 14 amino acids. The CDR3 region is CASRFRGPGYGYTF. The DNA of the CDR3 is TGTGCCAGCAGGTTCAGGGGGCCCGGCTATGGCTACACCTTC.

The chain couples TRBV9 to TRBJ1-2; D is uncertain. Germline lookup yields CDR1 SGDLS and CDR2 YYNGEE. Deletions cut 0 bases from V and 6 bases from J, with 15 bases between. This CDR3 contains 15 residues. This CDR3 is CASSVGLSPWDGYTF. The CDR3 DNA sequence: TGTGCCAGCAGCGTAGGGCTTAGCCCTTGGGATGGCTACACCTTC.

The chain links TRBV5-5 to TRBJ2-7; TRBD1 matches 11 bases. From germline, CDR1 is SGHKS and CDR2 YYEKEE (reference sequence). CDR3 size: 17 residues. V lost 0 bases, J lost 4 bases, and 9 bases stayed unmatched. The CDR3 coding sequence is TGTGCCAGCAGCTTGGGAGTGGCAGGACAGGGGGCATACGAGCAGTACTTC. Protein product: CASSLGVAGQGAYEQYF.

This clone was seen a single time. The gene calls are TRBV15 and TRBJ1-4; 8 nucleotides match TRBD1. Trimming took 3 bases from V and 4 from J; bases not matched to a gene: 7. Germline lookup yields CDR1 LNHNV and CDR2 YYDKDF (reference sequence). This CDR3 comprises 16 residues. Written as DNA, the CDR3 is TGTGCCACCAGCAGGTTCAGGGGGCTTGATAATGAAAAACTGTTTTTT. It codes for CATSRFRGLDNEKLFF.

The chain carries TRBV15 and TRBJ2-3; TRBD2 matches 12 bases. The CDR3 spans 16 residues. Germline values: CDR1 LNHNV, CDR2 YYDKDF (reference sequence). V shed 7 bases and J 2 bases; nucleotides not matched to a gene: 7. CDR3 amino acids: CATTRLAGVNTDTQYF. In nucleotides, the CDR3 is TGTGCCACCACTCGACTAGCGGGAGTGAACACAGATACGCAGTATTTT. Drawing the rest from reference TRBV15 and TRBJ2-3, the complete variable domain is DAMVIQNPRYQVTQFGKPVTLSCSQTLNHNVMYWYQQKSSQAPKLLFHYYDKDFNNEADTPDNFQSRRPNTSFCFLDIRSPGLGDTAMYLCATTRLAGVNTDTQYFGPGTRLTVL.

This clone has only one observation. The chain uses TRBV19 and TRBJ2-7, with D unresolved. Germline V gene data show CDR1 as LNHDA and CDR2 as SQIVND (reference sequence). This CDR3 spans 13 amino acids. Deletions cut 3 bases from V and 2 bases from J, with 8 bases between. The CDR3 spells CASSIQPTYEQYF. CDR3 DNA sequence: TGTGCCAGTAGTATTCAACCTACCTACGAGCAGTACTTC.

V is TRBV7-2 and J is TRBJ1-1; D is unresolved. CDR1 and CDR2 from the germline V gene are SGHTA and FQGNSA. This CDR3 spans 12 amino acids. V dropped 1 base and J dropped 6 bases, with 6 bases sitting between them. DNA for the CDR3: TGTGCCAGCAGCTTAGGGGTTCCTGAAGCTTTCTTT. Amino acids: CASSLGVPEAFF.

This clone showed up just a few times. This chain links TRBV7-9 with TRBJ1-2; D is undetermined. Looked up from germline, CDR1 is SEHNR and CDR2 is FQNEAQ (reference sequence). Trimming removed 7 bases from V and 5 bases from J, with 14 bases in between. This CDR3 region has 13 residues. CDR3 sequence (DNA): TGTGCCAGCAACATGGACGGAGGATATGGCTACACCTTC. It translates to CASNMDGGYGYTF.

The rearrangement links TRBV4-1 to TRBJ2-6, with D hard to call. CDR3 length: 14 residues. V lost 4 bases and J lost 0, with 4 bases in between. CDR1 and CDR2 from the germline V gene are MGHRA and YSYEKL. The CDR3 here is CASSLVSGANVLTF. The CDR3 DNA reads TGCGCCAGCAGCCTGGTCTCTGGGGCCAACGTCCTGACTTTC.

The chain has TRBV30 and TRBJ2-5; D might be TRBD2 (5 bases). Between the trimmed V and J ends, which lost 2 bases and 4 bases, there was a span of 14 bases. This CDR3 region has 14 residues. CDR1 is GTSNPN and CDR2 is SVGIG in the germline V gene (reference sequence). The DNA of the CDR3 is TGTGCCTGGAGTTTTACTAGTACGGGAGAGACCCAGTACTTC. Translated, it gives CAWSFTSTGETQYF.

The chain couples TRBV19 to TRBJ2-7; D call uncertain. CDR1 and CDR2 from the germline V gene are LNHDA and SQIVND (reference sequence). The V and J ends lost 5 bases and 3 bases respectively, with 29 bases between them. The CDR3 has 19 residues. The CDR3 bases are TGTGCCAGTAGTCCACCCTGCGAGGCGGCCAGAAAGTCCTGCTACGAGCAGTACTTC. Encoded protein: CASSPPCEAARKSCYEQYF.

J is TRBJ1-1 and V is TRBV5-1, with D unclear. The CDR3 covers 15 residues. The V end lost 4 bases, the J end lost 4 bases, and 17 bases lay between the germline ends. Germline-derived CDR1 and CDR2 are SGHRS and YFSETQ. The CDR3 here is CASSEVRLGSTEAFF. The DNA for the CDR3 is TGCGCCAGCAGCGAGGTAAGGTTGGGAAGCACTGAAGCTTTCTTT.

This sequence joins TRBV6-1 and TRBJ1-2, with TRBD1 as a possible D gene (5 bases). This CDR3 is 14 amino acids long. Germline CDR1 is MNHNS and CDR2 is SASEGT. Trimming removed 3 bases at V and 4 bases at J, with 12 bases between. CDR3 nucleotides: TGTGCCAGCAGTGACCCCAGGGCACTCTATGGCTACACCTTC. It specifies CASSDPRALYGYTF.